These 12 T cell receptor beta chains were all obtained from the same sample, sequenced in a study of a mutant IDH1 vaccine in newly diagnosed glioma. Some clones are missing from TCRdb's copy, which holds only in-frame ones; the method was immunoSEQ multiplex PCR. The data hold some 60,000 clones, with less than 85% observed a single time. These TCRs' antigens remain unknown. As to time point: week 11, during vaccination. Alongside topical imiquimod, each dose of vaccine comprised 300 ug of mutant IDH1 20-mer peptide. Sequenced material: PBMCs, taken from a glioma patient whose treatment included an IDH1 peptide vaccine. The receptor source for this set is a man aged 30 to 45 with glioma.

This chain uses TRBV5-1 with TRBJ1-3; TRBD1 matches at 7 bases. This CDR3 has 17 residues. Germline trimming cut 4 bases from V and 3 bases from J; bases unmatched to any gene: 13. Germline CDR1 and CDR2: SGHRS and YFSETQ. The CDR3: CASSIGTAATFGNTIYF. CDR3 sequence (DNA): TGCGCCAGCAGCATAGGGACAGCGGCGACCTTTGGAAACACCATATATTTT.

This chain joins TRBV4-3 and TRBJ1-2; 8 positions agree with TRBD1. V lost 5 bases to trimming and J lost 7 bases; unmatched junction nucleotides: 9. Germline V CDR1 and CDR2: LGHNA, YSLEER. The CDR3 runs 14 residues. The CDR3 spells CASSAQGARGGYTF. In DNA, the CDR3 is TGCGCCAGCAGCGCCCAGGGGGCGCGGGGTGGCTACACCTTC.

This chain links TRBV9 with TRBJ2-7; 10 bases are shared with TRBD1. Germline CDR1 reads SGDLS; CDR2 reads YYNGEE. J gave up 4 bases and V 4 bases, and 11 bases lay outside the gene matches. This CDR3 has 16 residues. CDR3 sequence: CASSYDGTGALYEQYF. The CDR3, as DNA: TGTGCCAGCAGCTACGACGGGACAGGGGCTTTGTACGAGCAGTACTTC. Using reference TRBV9 and TRBJ2-7 for the parts outside the CDR3, the full variable domain is DSGVTQTPKHLITATGQRVTLRCSPRSGDLSVYWYQQSLDQGLQFLIQYYNGEERAKGNILERFSAQQFPDLHSELNLSSLELGDSALYFCASSYDGTGALYEQYFGPGTRLTVT.

This clone has more than one count but fewer than ten. CDR3 loop: CASSESGLGQPQHF. In DNA form, the CDR3 reads TGCGCCAGCAGTGAGTCTGGGTTAGGTCAGCCCCAGCATTTT. The chain links TRBV10-1 to TRBJ1-5, with D uncertain. CDR3 length: 14 residues. CDR1 WNHNN and CDR2 SYGVQD come from the germline V gene (reference sequence). Trimming took 0 bases from V and 6 from J, leaving 9 bases between them.

This chain links TRBV5-4 with TRBJ2-3, with a weak D call TRBD2 (6 bases). The CDR3 length is 15 residues. CDR1 and CDR2 (germline): SGHNT, YYREEE (reference sequence). Deletions cut 2 bases from V and 5 bases from J, with 15 bases between. CDR3 bases: TGTGCCAGCAGCTTTACGGGGGAGGCAGGAGATACGCAGTATTTT. Translating gives CASSFTGEAGDTQYF.

The rearrangement joins TRBV5-4 to TRBJ1-2; TRBD1 matches 7 bases. Germline trimming cut 0 bases from V and 5 bases from J; bases unmatched to any gene: 4. The CDR3 has 14 residues. Germline V CDR1 and CDR2: SGHNT, YYREEE (reference sequence). The CDR3 reads CASSLEGARYGYTF. CDR3 DNA: TGTGCCAGCAGCTTGGAGGGGGCGCGATATGGCTACACCTTC.

There are a few counts of this clone. This chain connects TRBV4-2 to TRBJ1-5; D is unclear. Germline CDR1 reads LGHNA; CDR2 reads YNFKEQ. CDR3 length: 15 amino acids. The V and J ends lost 0 bases and 9 bases respectively, with 15 bases between them. The CDR3 DNA is TGTGCCAGCAGCCAAGATTACAACACGTGGTGGCCCCAGCATTTT. Translation gives CASSQDYNTWWPQHF.

The chain has TRBV7-2 and TRBJ2-3, with D unresolved. Trimming removed 8 bases at V and 0 bases at J, with 12 bases between. The CDR3 contains 14 residues. Germline CDR1 SGHTA, CDR2 FQGNSA. DNA for the CDR3: TGTGCCAGCGGGTCGTCCCGGAGCACAGATACGCAGTATTTT. Translating it yields CASGSSRSTDTQYF.

The chain employs TRBV25-1 and TRBJ2-1, with 11 positions matching TRBD2. From germline, CDR1 is MGHDK and CDR2 SYGVNS. V shed 4 bases, J shed 9 bases, and the junction held 8 bases outside the gene matches. This CDR3 contains 15 residues. CDR3 in DNA: TGTGCCAGCAGTGTGACTAGCGGGGCGGGGGGTGAGCAGTTCTTC. Its translation: CASSVTSGAGGEQFF. The variable domain in full, with the rest retrieved from reference TRBV25-1 and TRBJ2-1, is EADIYQTPRYLVIGTGKKITLECSQTMGHDKMYWYQQDPGMELHLIHYSYGVNSTEKGDLSSESTVSRIRTEHFPLTLESARPSHTSQYLCASSVTSGAGGEQFFGPGTRLTVL.

This chain joins TRBV19 and TRBJ1-5; D gene uncertain. CDR3 length: 12 amino acids. CDR1 LNHDA and CDR2 SQIVND come from the germline V gene (reference sequence). Trimming removed 6 bases at V and 9 bases at J, with 12 bases between. The CDR3 DNA reads as TGTGCCAGTAGGGACCGTGACCGGCCCCAGCATTTT. The encoded protein is CASRDRDRPQHF.

The chain couples TRBV19 to TRBJ1-1; D not certain. Germline CDR1 and CDR2: LNHDA and SQIVND (reference sequence). Trimming shortened V by 6 bases and J by 5 bases, and 19 bases separated the two germline ends. CDR3 size: 15 residues. CDR3 loop: CASRGFGTTFTEAFF. CDR3 coding DNA: TGTGCCAGTAGAGGTTTCGGAACTACATTTACTGAAGCTTTCTTT.

V gene TRBV28 combines with J gene TRBJ2-2; no firm D call. Germline assignment: CDR1 MDHEN and CDR2 SYDVKM. Trimming took off 2 bases at V and 2 bases at J, with 9 bases between the two ends. The CDR3 length is 15 residues. CDR3 residues: CASSLSLRNTGELFF. The CDR3 nucleotides read TGTGCCAGCAGTTTAAGTCTGCGCAACACCGGGGAGCTGTTTTTT.